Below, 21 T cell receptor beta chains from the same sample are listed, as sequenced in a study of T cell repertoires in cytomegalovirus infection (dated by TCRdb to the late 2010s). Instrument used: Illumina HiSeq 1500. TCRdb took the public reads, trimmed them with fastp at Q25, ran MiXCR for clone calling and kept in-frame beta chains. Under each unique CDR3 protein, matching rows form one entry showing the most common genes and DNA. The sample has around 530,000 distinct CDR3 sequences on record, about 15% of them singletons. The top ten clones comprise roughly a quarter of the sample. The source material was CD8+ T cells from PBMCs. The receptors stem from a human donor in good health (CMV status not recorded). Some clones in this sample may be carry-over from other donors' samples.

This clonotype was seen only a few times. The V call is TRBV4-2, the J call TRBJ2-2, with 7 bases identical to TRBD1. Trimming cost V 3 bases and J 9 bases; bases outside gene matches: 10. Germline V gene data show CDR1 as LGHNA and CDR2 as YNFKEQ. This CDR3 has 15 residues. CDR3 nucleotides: TGTGCCAGCAGCCAGACGGGTACAGGGGCGCGGGAGCTGTTTTTT. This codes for CASSQTGTGARELFF.

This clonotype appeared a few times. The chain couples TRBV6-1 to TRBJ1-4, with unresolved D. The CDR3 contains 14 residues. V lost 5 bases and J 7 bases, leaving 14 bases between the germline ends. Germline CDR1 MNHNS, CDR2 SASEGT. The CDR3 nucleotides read TGTGCCAGCAGTAATCAGGTTCCCGGTGAAAAACTGTTTTTT. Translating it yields CASSNQVPGEKLFF.

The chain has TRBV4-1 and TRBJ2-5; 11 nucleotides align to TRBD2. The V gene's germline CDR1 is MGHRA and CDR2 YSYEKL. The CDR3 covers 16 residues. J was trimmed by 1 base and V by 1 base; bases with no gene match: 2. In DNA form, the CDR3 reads TGCGCCAGCAGCCAAGTGGGACTAGCGGTCCAAGAGACCCAGTACTTC. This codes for CASSQVGLAVQETQYF.

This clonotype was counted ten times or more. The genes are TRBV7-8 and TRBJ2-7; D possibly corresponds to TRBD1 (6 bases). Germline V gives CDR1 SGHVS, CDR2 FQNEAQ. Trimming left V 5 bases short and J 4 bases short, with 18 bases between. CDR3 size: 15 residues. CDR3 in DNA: TGTGCCAGCAGCCCCCAAAGGACAGCCGATTACGAGCAGTACTTC. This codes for CASSPQRTADYEQYF. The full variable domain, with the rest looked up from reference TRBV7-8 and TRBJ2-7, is GAGVSQSPRYKVAKRGQDVALRCDPISGHVSLFWYQQALGQGPEFLTYFQNEAQLDKSGLPSDRFFAERPEGSVSTLKIQRTQQEDSAVYLCASSPQRTADYEQYFGPGTRLTVT.

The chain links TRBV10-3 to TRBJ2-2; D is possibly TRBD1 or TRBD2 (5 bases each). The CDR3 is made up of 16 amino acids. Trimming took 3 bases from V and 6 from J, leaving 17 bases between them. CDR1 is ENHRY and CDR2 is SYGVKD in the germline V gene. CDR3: CAISDHAPRDAGELFF. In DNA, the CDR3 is TGTGCCATCAGTGATCATGCCCCCAGGGACGCCGGGGAGCTGTTTTTT.

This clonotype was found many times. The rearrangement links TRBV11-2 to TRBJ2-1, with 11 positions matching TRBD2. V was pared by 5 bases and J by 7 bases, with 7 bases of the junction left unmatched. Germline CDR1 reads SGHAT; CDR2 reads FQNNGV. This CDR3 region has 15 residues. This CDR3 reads CASSPTSGTGNEQFF. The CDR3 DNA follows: TGTGCCAGCAGCCCGACTAGCGGGACGGGTAATGAGCAGTTCTTC.

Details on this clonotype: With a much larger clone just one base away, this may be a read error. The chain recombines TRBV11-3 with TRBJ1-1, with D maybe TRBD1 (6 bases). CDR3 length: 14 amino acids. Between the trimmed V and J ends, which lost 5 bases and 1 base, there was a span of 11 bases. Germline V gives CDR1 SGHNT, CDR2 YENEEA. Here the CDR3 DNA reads TGTGCCAGCAGCAAAGAGACAGGGAACACTGAAGCTTTCTTT. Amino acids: CASSKETGNTEAFF.

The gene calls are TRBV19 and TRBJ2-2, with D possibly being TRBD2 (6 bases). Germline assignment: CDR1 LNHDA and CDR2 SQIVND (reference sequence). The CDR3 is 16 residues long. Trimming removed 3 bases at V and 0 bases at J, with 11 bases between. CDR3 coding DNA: TGTGCCAGTAGTATTTTTGGAGGGACGAACACCGGGGAGCTGTTTTTT. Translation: CASSIFGGTNTGELFF.

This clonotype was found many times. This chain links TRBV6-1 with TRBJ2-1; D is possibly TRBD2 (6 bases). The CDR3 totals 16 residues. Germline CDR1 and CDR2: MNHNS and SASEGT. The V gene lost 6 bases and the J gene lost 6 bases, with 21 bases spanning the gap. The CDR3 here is CASSAPSGGASNEQFF. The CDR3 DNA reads TGTGCCAGCAGCGCACCCTCAGGCGGGGCTAGCAATGAGCAGTTCTTC.

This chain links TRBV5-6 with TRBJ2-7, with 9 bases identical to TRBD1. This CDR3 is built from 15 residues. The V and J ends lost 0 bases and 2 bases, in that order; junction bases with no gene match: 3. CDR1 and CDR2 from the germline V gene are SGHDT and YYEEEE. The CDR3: CASSLAGQGTYEQYF. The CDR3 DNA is TGTGCCAGCAGCTTGGCCGGACAGGGGACCTACGAGCAGTACTTC.

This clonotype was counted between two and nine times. CDR3 DNA sequence: TGTGCCAGCGCCGGTAGCGGGACCTATGGCTACACCTTC. This gives the protein CASAGSGTYGYTF. V is TRBV2 and J is TRBJ1-2; tentative D call: TRBD1 (5 bases). Looked up from germline, CDR1 is SNHLY and CDR2 is FYNNEI. V shed 8 bases and J shed 4 bases, with 14 bases lying between them. The CDR3 loop spans 13 amino acids.

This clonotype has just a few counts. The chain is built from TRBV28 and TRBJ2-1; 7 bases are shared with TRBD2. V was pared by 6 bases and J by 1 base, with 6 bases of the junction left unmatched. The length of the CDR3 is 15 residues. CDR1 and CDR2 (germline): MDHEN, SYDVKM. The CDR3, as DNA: TGTGCCAGCAGGAAGACTAGCATTTCCTACAATGAGCAGTTCTTC. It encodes CASRKTSISYNEQFF.

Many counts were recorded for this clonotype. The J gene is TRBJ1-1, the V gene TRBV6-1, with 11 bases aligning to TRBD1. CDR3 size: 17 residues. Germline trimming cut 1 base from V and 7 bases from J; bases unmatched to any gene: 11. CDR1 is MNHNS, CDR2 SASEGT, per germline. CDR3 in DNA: TGTGCCAGCAGTGAAGTTTCCTTGGACAGGGGGCTTAATGAAGCTTTCTTT. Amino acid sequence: CASSEVSLDRGLNEAFF.

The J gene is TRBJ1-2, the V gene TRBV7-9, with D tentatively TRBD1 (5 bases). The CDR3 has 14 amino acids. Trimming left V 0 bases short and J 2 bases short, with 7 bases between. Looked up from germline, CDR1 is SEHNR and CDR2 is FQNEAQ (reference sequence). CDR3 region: CASSLAYRNYGYTF. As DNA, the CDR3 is TGTGCCAGCAGCTTAGCTTACAGGAACTATGGCTACACCTTC.

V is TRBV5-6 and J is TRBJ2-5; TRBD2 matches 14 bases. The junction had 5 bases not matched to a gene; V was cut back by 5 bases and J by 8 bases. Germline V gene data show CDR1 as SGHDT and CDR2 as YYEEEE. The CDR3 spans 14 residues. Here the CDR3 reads CASRTSGGEETQYF. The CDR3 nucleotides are TGTGCCAGCAGGACTAGCGGGGGGGAGGAAACCCAGTACTTC.

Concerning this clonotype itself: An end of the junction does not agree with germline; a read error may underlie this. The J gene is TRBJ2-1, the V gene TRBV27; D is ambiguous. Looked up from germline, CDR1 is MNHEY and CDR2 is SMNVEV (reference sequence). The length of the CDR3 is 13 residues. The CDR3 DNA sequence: TGTGCCAGCAGTTTATCTTCTTACAATGTGCAGTTCTTC. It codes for CASSLSSYNVQFF.

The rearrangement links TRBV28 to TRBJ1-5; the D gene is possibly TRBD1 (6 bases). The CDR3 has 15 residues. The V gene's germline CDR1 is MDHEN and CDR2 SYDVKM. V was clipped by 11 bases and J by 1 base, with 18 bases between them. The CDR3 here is CACWGAGESNQPQHF. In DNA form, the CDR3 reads TGTGCCTGCTGGGGGGCAGGGGAGAGCAATCAGCCCCAGCATTTT.

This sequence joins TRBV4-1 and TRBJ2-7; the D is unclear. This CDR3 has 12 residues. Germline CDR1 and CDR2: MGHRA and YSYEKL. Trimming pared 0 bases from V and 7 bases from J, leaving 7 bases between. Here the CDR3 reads CASSQDETEQYF. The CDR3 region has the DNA TGCGCCAGCAGCCAAGATGAAACAGAGCAGTACTTC.

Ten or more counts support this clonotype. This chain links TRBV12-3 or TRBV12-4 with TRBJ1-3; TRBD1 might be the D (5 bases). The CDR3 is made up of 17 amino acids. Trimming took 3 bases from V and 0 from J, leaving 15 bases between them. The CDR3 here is CASSLGPLPLSGNTIYF. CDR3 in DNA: TGTGCCAGCAGTTTGGGGCCGCTTCCCCTCTCTGGAAACACCATATATTTT.

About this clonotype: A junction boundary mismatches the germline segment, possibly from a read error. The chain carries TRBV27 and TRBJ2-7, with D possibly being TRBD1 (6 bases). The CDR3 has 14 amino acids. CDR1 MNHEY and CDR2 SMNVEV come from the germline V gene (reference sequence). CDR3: CARSLSGTRYEQYF. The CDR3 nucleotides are TGTGCCCGCAGCCTTTCCGGGACACGCTACGAGCAGTACTTC.

CDR3 region: CSARITASGTYEQYF. The CDR3 nucleotides read TGCAGTGCTAGAATCACGGCTAGCGGGACATACGAGCAGTACTTC. This sequence joins TRBV20-1 and TRBJ2-7, with 9 bases matching TRBD2. V was pared by 2 bases and J by 4 bases, with 9 bases of the junction left unmatched. CDR1 is DFQATT, CDR2 SNEGSKA, per germline (reference sequence). The CDR3 consists of 15 residues.